This T cell receptor (beta chain) appears in the sequencing data of a study of identical twins (dated by TCRdb to about 2016). About the study as a whole: The study deep-sequenced TCR alpha and beta repertoires from monozygotic twins, unrelated adults of various ages and cord blood to test whether fetal clonotypes persist. To rule out contamination, the twin experiments were replicated at different times with different library preparation protocols. Paper-wide results and their limitations: A weaker excess of twin sharing was found in beta out-of-frame sequences because the signal-to-noise ratio was lowered by fewer shared sequences. Invariant T cells such as MAIT and iNKT could partly confound zero-insertion analyses, although diverse VJ usage argued against such confounding for most clonotypes. Because the same donors could not be followed over many years, conclusions were based on cross-sectional statistical analysis. In monozygotic twins, out-of-frame TCR alpha sharing was systematically underestimated by recombination models, although the models agreed with sharing between unrelated individuals. Compared with coincidental sharing between unrelated individuals, out-of-frame TCR alpha sequences shared between twins showed an excess of sequences with low generation probability. Fewer insertions were carried by abundant cord blood beta clonotypes, a similar but weaker trend appeared in young adult naive repertoires, and no such trend appeared in memory repertoires.

Every donor was a healthy Caucasian. Three pairs of female monozygotic twins, all aged roughly 18 to 30 years, made up the twin cohort. Miltenyi CD45RO+ enrichment and human naive T-cell isolation kits were used to isolate memory (CD45RO+) and naive T cells from PBMC. Receptor amplification or capture employed 5' RACE. Sequencing was performed on an Illumina HiSeq 2000. Template switching introduced a universal primer binding site; the final cDNA contained a unique molecular identifier, enabling accurate counting of TCR cDNA molecules. Specific primers in the conserved constant-segment region were used to synthesize first-strand cDNA for the TCR alpha and beta chains. To control for contamination, every cDNA library carried two barcodes: a SMART-Mk sample barcode plus Illumina barcodes. TruSeq adapter sequences, together with Illumina sample barcodes, were added in two successive PCR steps. TCR alpha and beta cDNA libraries were sequenced on the Illumina HiSeq platform with custom primers. In the source study's methods: Raw reads were processed with MiGEC to extract unique molecular identifiers, and MiXCR was used to determine CDR3 positions. For each individual, recombination models were inferred using an EM algorithm with the repgenHMM and IGoR tools. The analysis of shared clonotypes was done with the tcR package in R, with sharing normalized by the product of cloneset sizes. Out-of-frame nonproductive sequences were analyzed to study raw recombination free of thymic and clonal selection effects. The public reads were run again by TCRdb, first through fastp at Q25 and then through MiXCR, and only productive beta chains were kept. For every CDR3 protein sequence, its rows merge into one entry that carries the most common genes and DNA. For this entry, the V and J calls and clone size follow TCRdb and not the study's own pipeline. A total of nearly 250,000 distinct CDR3 sequences appear in this sample, approximately 7% of them only once. The ten biggest clones cover approximately 3.6% of the sample.

This clonotype turned up a few times. Its antigen specificity is not known. No base qualities exist here, and no much larger clone lies one base off it. The CDR3, from cysteine to phenylalanine, totals 12 residues. Left in the record is the CDR3 DNA by itself, 36 bases read in frame from the first base. V is cut by 5 bases and J by 7 bases, and the space between the germline ends is 6 bases. A further study also used this sample, focusing on yellow fever vaccine responses in identical twins. As the second publication notes: According to the authors, the vaccine-induced T cell response in identical twins seemed to be partly convergent and partly specific to each individual. In identical twins, the study followed T cell clones that responded to the vaccine with precision.

This receptor was obtained from a woman in her late teens or twenties in good health. What was sequenced was memory (CD45RO+) T cells sorted from blood. The sample's cell subset or site label is to be understood as: CD45RO+ enriched T cells. The V and J genes are TRBV12-3 or TRBV12-4 and TRBJ1-6; the D gene lacks a confident call. The CDR3 region has the sequence CASSTENSPLHF. The bases read TGTGCCAGCAGTACAGAGAATTCACCCCTCCACTTT.